One T cell receptor (beta chain) is described in this entry. The antigen is undetermined. The protocol was immunoSEQ multiplex PCR, while the TCRdb copy is restricted to in-frame clones and leaves out a portion. The sample contains more than 35,000 clones, around 96% of which appear only once. Tuberculin skin test and IGRA determined adolescents' latent tuberculosis status at entry. This record comes from a study of T cells in tuberculosis. Deletions cut 1 base from V and 2 bases from J, with 15 bases between. Germline V gene lookup returns CDR1 SQVTM and CDR2 ANQGSEA. The length of the CDR3 is 16 residues. Study-wide findings and caveats: Smaller alpha distances in active tuberculosis partly reflected shorter CDR3-alpha lengths.

This clonotype originated in a donor between 10 and 35 years old with latent tuberculosis or without tuberculosis infection. The gene calls are TRBV29-1 and TRBJ1-3; D ambiguous. Specimen: PBMCs. DNA of the CDR3: TGCAGCGTTGAAGGTCGCAACAGCATCACTGGAAACACCATATATTTT. Translating gives CSVEGRNSITGNTIYF.